These 7 T cell receptor beta chains share one sample of origin, sequenced in a study of CD8+ T cells in alopecia areata (dated by TCRdb to the late 2010s). Library construction relied on the immunoSEQ multiplex PCR assay. To provide template for TCR sequencing, every sample had RNA extracted and reverse transcribed into cDNA. Drawn from immuneACCESS, this table holds only the in-frame rearrangements with V and J called that TCRdb kept. Clones are partly lost; checked studies trace under half to an unresolved V gene and leave the rest unexplained. This sample gives around 300,000 clones in total; about 60% of them show up just once. Around 0.92% of the sample is in the top ten clones. The sample's treatment or condition label, in plain terms: oral pan-JAK inhibitor, 5-10 mg twice daily. The sample was CD4+ T cells sorted from blood, taken around week 54, from a patient treated with tofacitinib. These receptors came from a human donor with alopecia areata.

This clone was found many times. The chain is built from TRBV30 and TRBJ2-3, with D possibly matching TRBD2 (6 bases). Trimming left V 2 bases short and J 1 base short, with 13 bases between. Germline CDR1 reads GTSNPN; CDR2 reads SVGIG (reference sequence). CDR3 size: 15 residues. CDR3 residues: CAWSTGDSGTDTQYF. CDR3 nucleotides: TGTGCCTGGAGTACGGGGGACTCGGGCACAGATACGCAGTATTTT.

The rearrangement uses TRBV7-3 and TRBJ2-2; weak D call: TRBD2 (5 bases). The V gene's germline CDR1 is SGHTA and CDR2 FQGTGA. Trimming removed 5 bases at V and 4 bases at J, with 14 bases between. The CDR3 contains 15 residues. In nucleotides, the CDR3 is TGTGCCAGCAGCCAAGGATTCGGGGTCACCGGGGAGCTGTTTTTT. It translates to CASSQGFGVTGELFF.

V usage is TRBV25-1 and J usage is TRBJ1-6; D is unclear. Trimming removed 4 bases at V and 6 bases at J, with 7 bases between. Germline-derived CDR1 and CDR2 are MGHDK and SYGVNS. This CDR3 comprises 13 residues. CDR3 in amino acids: CASSATANSPLHF. As DNA, the CDR3 is TGTGCCAGCAGTGCGACCGCTAATTCACCCCTCCACTTT.

The J gene is TRBJ2-7, the V gene TRBV2; D gene unclear. Trimming left V 6 bases short and J 7 bases short, with 16 bases between. The CDR3 loop spans 13 amino acids. Germline V gene data show CDR1 as SNHLY and CDR2 as FYNNEI. The CDR3 region has the DNA TGTGCCAGCAGCACCCATGTTGGGCGGGAGCAGTACTTC. This sequence encodes CASSTHVGREQYF.

This clone has only a few counts. The rearrangement joins TRBV29-1 to TRBJ1-2; D call uncertain. There are 13 residues in the CDR3. Deletions cut 6 bases from V and 2 bases from J, with 13 bases between. Per the germline V gene, CDR1 is SQVTM and CDR2 is ANQGSEA. CDR3 in DNA: TGCAGCGTCCTAAGAGGAATAAACTATGGCTACACCTTC. The encoded protein is CSVLRGINYGYTF.

The chain uses TRBV30 and TRBJ2-7; D not certain. This CDR3 is 13 amino acids long. Germline lookup yields CDR1 GTSNPN and CDR2 SVGIG (reference sequence). Trimming pared 1 base from V and 3 bases from J, leaving 10 bases between. CDR3 region: CAWSGYSYYEQYF. CDR3 nucleotide sequence: TGTGCCTGGAGTGGGTACAGTTACTACGAGCAGTACTTC.

V gene TRBV25-1 combines with J gene TRBJ1-2, with D perhaps matching TRBD1 (5 bases). CDR1 MGHDK and CDR2 SYGVNS come from the germline V gene. This CDR3 comprises 14 residues. V gave up 4 bases and J gave up 8 bases, with 17 bases separating them. The CDR3 coding sequence is TGTGCCAGCAGTGCTGCGGGACGAATGCACGGCTACACCTTC. This translates into CASSAAGRMHGYTF.